These 5 T cell receptor beta chains were all obtained from the same sample, sequenced in a study of T cell repertoires in cytomegalovirus infection. Their antigens are not known. TCRdb passed the reads through MiXCR, listing each CDR3 protein once. Here the sample spans 57,000 or so distinct CDR3 sequences, about 30% being singletons. Material: PBMCs, sequenced either directly or after in vitro stimulation (not recorded which). The receptors were gathered from a human donor in good health (CMV status not recorded). Some clones in this sample may be carry-over from other donors' samples.

This clonotype has only a few counts. This chain joins TRBV12-3 or TRBV12-4 and TRBJ2-5; TRBD2 is a possible D gene (6 bases). Between the trimmed V and J ends, which lost 6 bases and 4 bases, there was a span of 18 bases. The CDR3 length is 15 residues. The CDR3 loop reads CASRDLVGAGETQYF. In DNA form, the CDR3 reads TGTGCCAGCAGGGACCTAGTCGGAGCGGGAGAGACCCAGTACTTC.

This clonotype turned up a few times. The chain joins TRBV20-1 to TRBJ1-1, with a weak D call TRBD1 (6 bases). CDR1 and CDR2 (germline): DFQATT, SNEGSKA (reference sequence). The CDR3 covers 14 residues. The V and J ends lost 2 bases and 3 bases respectively, with 13 bases between them. This CDR3 reads CSARRDTGYTEAFF. CDR3 bases: TGCAGTGCTAGAAGGGACACAGGATACACTGAAGCTTTCTTT.

The rearrangement uses TRBV10-2 and TRBJ2-7; D is undetermined. Trimming took 4 bases from V and 6 from J, leaving 7 bases between them. The CDR3 extends over 11 amino acids. Germline loops: CDR1 WSHSY, CDR2 SAAADI. In DNA, the CDR3 is TGCGCCAGCAGTGGTCCGTCCGAGCAGTACTTC. Translating gives CASSGPSEQYF.

This sequence joins TRBV12-3 or TRBV12-4 and TRBJ1-4; tentative D call: TRBD1 (5 bases). Deletions cut 8 bases from V and 6 bases from J, with 19 bases between. The CDR3 contains 15 residues. The chain's CDR3 is CASADTGARDEKLFF. The CDR3 DNA follows: TGTGCCAGCGCCGACACAGGCGCCCGGGATGAAAAACTGTTTTTT.

In this sample, this clonotype turned up a few times. J is TRBJ2-1 and V is TRBV7-7; the D is unclear. Between the trimmed V and J ends, which lost 3 bases and 0 bases, there was a span of 12 bases. The CDR3 is made up of 16 amino acids. CDR1 SSHAT and CDR2 FNYEAQ come from the germline V gene (reference sequence). As DNA, the CDR3 is TGTGCCAGCAGCTTGGTTTTCACTCGCTCCTACAATGAGCAGTTCTTC. As protein: CASSLVFTRSYNEQFF.